The sequence of this T cell receptor (beta chain) was determined in a study of blood T cells in healthy people across ages. Combining a sample-barcoded 5' primer with a J-beta primer mix, a second PCR ran for 7 to 11 cycles. TCRdb analysed the 5' RACE reads with MiXCR anew, one entry per CDR3 protein. The sample contains approximately 1,100,000 distinct CDR3 sequences, around 45% of which appear only once. Looked up from germline, CDR1 is SGHRS and CDR2 is YFSETQ. CDR3 size: 15 residues. Trimming shortened V by 4 bases and J by 9 bases, and 20 bases separated the two germline ends. This TCR was sampled from an older woman in good health. This chain connects TRBV5-1 to TRBJ2-1; a weak D match, TRBD1 (7 bases). The sample consisted of blood. DNA of the CDR3: TGCGCCAGCAGCCCCCAGGGGGGTCCTAGGGGTGAGCAGTTCTTC. Its protein product is CASSPQGGPRGEQFF.